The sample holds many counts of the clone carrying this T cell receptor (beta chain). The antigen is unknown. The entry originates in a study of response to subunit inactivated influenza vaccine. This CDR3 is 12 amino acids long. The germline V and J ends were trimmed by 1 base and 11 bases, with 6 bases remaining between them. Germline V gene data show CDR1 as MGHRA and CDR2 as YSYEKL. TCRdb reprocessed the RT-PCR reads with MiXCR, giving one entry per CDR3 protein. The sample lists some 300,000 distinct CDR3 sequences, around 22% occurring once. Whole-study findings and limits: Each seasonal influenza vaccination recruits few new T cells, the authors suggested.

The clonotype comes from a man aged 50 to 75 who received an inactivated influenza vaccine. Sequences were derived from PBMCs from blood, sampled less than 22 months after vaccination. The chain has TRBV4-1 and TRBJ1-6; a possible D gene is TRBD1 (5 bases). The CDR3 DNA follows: TGCGCCAGCAGCCAAGGGACAACACCCCTCCACTTT. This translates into CASSQGTTPLHF.